Shown below are 27 T cell receptor beta chains from a single sample sequenced in a study of blood T cell repertoires in COVID-19. The protocol was immunoSEQ multiplex PCR, while the TCRdb copy is restricted to in-frame clones and leaves out a portion. Seen here are approximately 150,000 clones, over 80% observed once, and the top ten hold approximately 4.1%. The sequencing input was peripheral blood. These receptors were taken from a woman aged 55 to 70 who had recovered from COVID-19.

V gene TRBV28 combines with J gene TRBJ2-3, with 8 bases aligning to TRBD2. Germline V gene data show CDR1 as MDHEN and CDR2 as SYDVKM. The junction had 7 bases not matched to a gene; V was cut back by 8 bases and J by 0 bases. The CDR3 is 15 amino acids. CDR3 sequence reads: CASSSGGTSTDTQYF. CDR3 DNA sequence: TGTGCCAGCTCGAGCGGGGGCACTAGCACAGATACGCAGTATTTT.

The V call is TRBV28, the J call TRBJ1-4; 7 bases map to TRBD1. Germline loops: CDR1 MDHEN, CDR2 SYDVKM. This CDR3 is built from 13 residues. The V segment lost 11 bases and the J segment 0 bases; nucleotides outside the gene matches: 3. CDR3 protein: CAGGTATNEKLFF. CDR3 nucleotides: TGTGCCGGGGGGACAGCAACTAATGAAAAACTGTTTTTT.

In its sample, this clone was seen many times. The chain employs TRBV3-1 (or the pseudogene TRBV3-2) and TRBJ1-3; 7 bases match TRBD1. Per germline, CDR1 LGHDT and CDR2 YNNKEL (reference sequence). Trimming cost V 4 bases and J 3 bases; bases outside gene matches: 6. There are 15 residues in the CDR3. CDR3 amino acids: CASSPSGQYGNTIYF. The CDR3 DNA sequence: TGTGCCAGCAGCCCCTCGGGACAGTATGGAAACACCATATATTTT.

This clone was counted a few times. The genes are TRBV27 and TRBJ1-6, with 8 bases matching TRBD1. After removal of 4 bases from V and 8 bases from J, the junction contained 4 bases not matched to a gene. Germline-derived CDR1 and CDR2 are MNHEY and SMNVEV (reference sequence). The CDR3 runs to 14 residues. CDR3 region: CASSWDRKDSPLHF. The CDR3 nucleotides are TGTGCCAGCAGTTGGGACAGGAAAGATTCACCCCTCCACTTT.

This chain joins TRBV6-5 and TRBJ1-1; D is uncertain. The V end lost 10 bases, the J end lost 3 bases, and 18 bases lay between the germline ends. Per germline, CDR1 MNHEY and CDR2 SVGAGI. The CDR3 length is 14 residues. DNA of the CDR3: TGTGCCACCCGGAGCAGTGCGGGTTACACTGAAGCTTTCTTT. As protein: CATRSSAGYTEAFF.

This chain links TRBV27 with TRBJ2-2; D is unresolved. Trimming stripped 3 bases from V and 0 bases from J, with 11 bases between. Germline V gene lookup returns CDR1 MNHEY and CDR2 SMNVEV (reference sequence). This CDR3 is 16 amino acids long. This CDR3 reads CASSFSRSANTGELFF. CDR3 nucleotide sequence: TGTGCCAGCAGTTTTTCCCGGAGCGCGAACACCGGGGAGCTGTTTTTT.

The chain links TRBV18 to TRBJ2-3; 8 bases fit TRBD2. From germline, CDR1 is KGHSH and CDR2 LQKENI. The CDR3 sequence is 15 residues long. V trimming: 3 bases; J trimming: 1 base; junction bases outside the gene matches: 3. The CDR3 loop is CASSPPLAGTDTQYF. The CDR3, as DNA: TGTGCCAGCTCACCCCCACTAGCGGGCACAGATACGCAGTATTTT.

CDR3 nucleotide sequence: TGTGCCAGCAGCCCGCACAGGGTTCCCTACGAGCAGTACTTC. It codes for CASSPHRVPYEQYF. V and J are TRBV7-9 and TRBJ2-7; TRBD1 is a possible D gene (6 bases). The germline V and J ends were trimmed by 5 bases and 2 bases, with 13 bases remaining between them. CDR1 and CDR2 (germline): SEHNR, FQNEAQ (reference sequence). CDR3 length equals 14 residues.

This sequence joins TRBV25-1 and TRBJ1-6; no clear D. This CDR3 is built from 14 residues. Trimming removed 7 bases at V and 10 bases at J, with 17 bases between. Germline V gene data show CDR1 as MGHDK and CDR2 as SYGVNS. The CDR3 nucleotides read TGTGCCAGCAAAGAGGACGGGGATTACTCACCCCTCCACTTT. This sequence encodes CASKEDGDYSPLHF.

The DNA of the CDR3 is TGTGCCAGCAGAGATAGCGGGGGGTCCGATACGCAGTATTTT. Residues: CASRDSGGSDTQYF. The chain is built from TRBV6-4 and TRBJ2-3, with TRBD2 identical over 10 bases. The germline gives CDR1 MRHNA, CDR2 SNTAGT. The CDR3 contains 14 residues. The J segment lost 6 bases and the V segment lost 6 bases, leaving 6 bases of the junction unmatched.

CDR3 bases: TGCGCCAGCAGCCAAAAGACAGGCTACGAGCAGTACTTC. It specifies CASSQKTGYEQYF. The chain is built from TRBV4-3 and TRBJ2-7; possibly TRBD1 for D (6 bases). V dropped 2 bases and J dropped 3 bases, with 8 bases sitting between them. CDR3 size: 13 residues. Germline CDR1 and CDR2: LGHNA and YSLEER.

The V and J genes are TRBV25-1 and TRBJ1-1; maybe TRBD1 (5 bases). The CDR3 has 13 residues. Germline assignment: CDR1 MGHDK and CDR2 SYGVNS. V dropped 5 bases and J dropped 2 bases, with 9 bases sitting between them. CDR3 loop: CASSKTVNTEAFF. In DNA form, the CDR3 reads TGTGCCAGCAGTAAGACAGTTAACACTGAAGCTTTCTTT.

This chain connects TRBV7-9 to TRBJ2-3, with 12 positions matching TRBD1. V gave up 6 bases and J gave up 5 bases; unmatched junction bases: 6. Germline assignment: CDR1 SEHNR and CDR2 FQNEAQ (reference sequence). This CDR3 is built from 15 residues. Here the CDR3 DNA reads TGTGCCAGCAGTTTCGGGACAGGGGGCGAAGATACGCAGTATTTT. It yields the protein CASSFGTGGEDTQYF. The full variable domain, in which reference TRBV7-9 and TRBJ2-3 provide the parts outside the CDR3, is DTGVSQNPRHKITKRGQNVTFRCDPISEHNRLYWYRQTLGQGPEFLTYFQNEAQLEKSRLLSDRFSAERPKGSFSTLEIQRTEQGDSAMYLCASSFGTGGEDTQYFGPGTRLTVL.

The chain recombines TRBV28 with TRBJ2-6; D call uncertain. CDR3 length: 18 amino acids. The ends were cut back, 3 bases at V and 4 bases at J, with 19 bases in the middle. Germline loops: CDR1 MDHEN, CDR2 SYDVKM. This CDR3 reads CASSFQANTGRGANVLTF. In DNA form, the CDR3 reads TGTGCCAGCAGTTTTCAAGCGAATACCGGTAGGGGGGCCAACGTCCTGACTTTC.

The chain couples TRBV15 to TRBJ2-7, with D uncertain. The length of the CDR3 is 12 residues. The V gene lost 0 bases and the J gene lost 7 bases, with 7 bases spanning the gap. The germline CDR1 and CDR2 sequences are LNHNV and YYDKDF (reference sequence). CDR3 sequence (DNA): TGTGCCACCAGCAGAGATGTACAAGAGCAGTACTTC. Translation gives CATSRDVQEQYF.

This sequence joins TRBV2 and TRBJ2-3, with 9 bases that match TRBD2. J gave up 2 bases and V 11 bases, and 5 bases lay outside the gene matches. Germline V lookup: CDR1 SNHLY, CDR2 FYNNEI. The CDR3 is 13 residues long. The CDR3 coding sequence is TGTGCCGGCCGACTAGCGGCCACAGATACGCAGTATTTT. It codes for CAGRLAATDTQYF.

This clone was recorded once. The chain couples TRBV28 to TRBJ2-7; D is undetermined. Germline assignment: CDR1 MDHEN and CDR2 SYDVKM. Trimming stripped 6 bases from V and 3 bases from J, with 9 bases between. This CDR3 region has 12 residues. In nucleotides, the CDR3 is TGTGCCAGCAGACCGACTGGCTACGAGCAGTACTTC. It specifies CASRPTGYEQYF.

The chain links TRBV5-1 to TRBJ2-6, with D possibly TRBD2 on 5 matching bases. The germline V gene encodes CDR1 SGHRS and CDR2 YFSETQ. V gave up 1 base and J gave up 2 bases, with 13 bases separating them. The CDR3 is 17 amino acids. CDR3 sequence (DNA): TGCGCCAGCAGCTTGAGTGGCCCCGGGGCTGGGGCCAACGTCCTGACTTTC. It encodes CASSLSGPGAGANVLTF.

A few counts support this clone. The CDR3 region is CASRAQGTVLSRSTDTQYF. The CDR3 bases are TGCGCCAGCAGAGCTCAAGGGACAGTCCTAAGCCGGAGCACAGATACGCAGTATTTT. The chain employs TRBV5-1 and TRBJ2-3; 7 nucleotides align to TRBD1. Trimming cost V 5 bases and J 0 bases; bases outside gene matches: 18. The CDR3 has 19 amino acids. Per the germline V gene, CDR1 is SGHRS and CDR2 is YFSETQ. Variable domain in full (rest from reference TRBV5-1 and TRBJ2-3): KAGVTQTPRYLIKTRGQQVTLSCSPISGHRSVSWYQQTPGQGLQFLFEYFSETQRNKGNFPGRFSGRQFSNSRSEMNVSTLELGDSALYLCASRAQGTVLSRSTDTQYFGPGTRLTVL.

The chain has TRBV12-3 or TRBV12-4 and TRBJ1-1; perhaps TRBD1 as D (6 bases). V lost 8 bases and J 5 bases, leaving 9 bases between the germline ends. This CDR3 spans 11 amino acids. The CDR3 nucleotides read TGTGCCAGCCTTCAGGGGACTGAAGCTTTCTTT. Its translation: CASLQGTEAFF.

The CDR3: CASSSEAGDTQYF. CDR3 bases: TGTGCCAGCAGTTCAGAGGCGGGAGATACGCAGTATTTT. V and J are TRBV2 and TRBJ2-3, with D perhaps matching TRBD2 (5 bases). Germline assignment: CDR1 SNHLY and CDR2 FYNNEI. Trimming cost V 5 bases and J 5 bases, with 11 bases left between them. The CDR3 runs to 13 residues.

There are many counts of this clone. The limits of the CDR3 on the DNA are not certain, so only TCRdb's listed CDR3 is given. The chain employs TRBV11-2 and TRBJ2-7; TRBD1 is the table's D call and was not checked against the DNA. Germline-derived CDR1 and CDR2 are SGHAT and FQNNGV. The CDR3 adds up to 12 amino acids, both ends counted. CDR3 sequence reads: CASSFGLGTGYF.

V gene TRBV15 combines with J gene TRBJ2-5; D possibly corresponds to TRBD2 (5 bases). This CDR3 comprises 13 residues. V was cut by 3 bases and J by 0 bases, with 5 bases left in between. Per germline, CDR1 LNHNV and CDR2 YYDKDF (reference sequence). The CDR3 DNA is TGTGCCACCAGCAGGGACTACCAAGAGACCCAGTACTTC. Translation: CATSRDYQETQYF.

In DNA, the CDR3 is TGTGCCTGGAGTGTAGGTCTAGCGGGGGGTAATGAGCAGTTCTTC. Protein: CAWSVGLAGGNEQFF. This rearrangement joins TRBV30 to TRBJ2-1; 11 nucleotides match TRBD2. Trimming took 0 bases from V and 7 from J; bases not matched to a gene: 5. The CDR3 totals 15 residues. CDR1 and CDR2 (germline): GTSNPN, SVGIG (reference sequence).

The genes are TRBV23-1 and TRBJ2-3; D ambiguous. TRBV23-1 belongs to the ORF category, with a function that is uncertain. CDR3 length: 20 amino acids. Deletions cut 2 bases from V and 2 bases from J, with 26 bases between. In DNA, the CDR3 is TGCGCCAGCAGTCAAATCACAGACGGCTTTCGAATACAAAACACAGATACGCAGTATTTT. Translating it yields CASSQITDGFRIQNTDTQYF.

The rearrangement links TRBV5-1 to TRBJ2-7, with a possible D match to TRBD1 (5 bases). Trimming shortened V by 0 bases and J by 0 bases, and 10 bases separated the two germline ends. The CDR3 has 15 amino acids. CDR1 SGHRS and CDR2 YFSETQ come from the germline V gene. DNA of the CDR3: TGCGCCAGCAGCTTGGAGAATACAGGCTCCTACGAGCAGTACTTC. Encoded protein: CASSLENTGSYEQYF.

V gene TRBV19 combines with J gene TRBJ1-2; a weak D match, TRBD1 (6 bases). Germline assignment: CDR1 LNHDA and CDR2 SQIVND (reference sequence). Trimming removed 3 bases from V and 3 bases from J, with 11 bases in between. CDR3 size: 14 residues. The CDR3 DNA reads as TGTGCCAGTAGTATGGGCCAGGGGTACTATGGCTACACCTTC. It specifies CASSMGQGYYGYTF.